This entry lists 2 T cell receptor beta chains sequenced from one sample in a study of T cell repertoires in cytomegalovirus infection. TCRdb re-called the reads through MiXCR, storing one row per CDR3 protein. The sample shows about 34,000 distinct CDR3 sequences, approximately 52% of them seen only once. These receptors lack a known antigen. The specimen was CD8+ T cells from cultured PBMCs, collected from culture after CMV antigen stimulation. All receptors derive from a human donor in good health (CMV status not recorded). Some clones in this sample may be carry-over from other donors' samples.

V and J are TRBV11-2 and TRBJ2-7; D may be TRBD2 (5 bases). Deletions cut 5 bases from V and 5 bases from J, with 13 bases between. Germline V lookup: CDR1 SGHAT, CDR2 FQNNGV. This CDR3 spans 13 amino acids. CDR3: CASSEQRADEQYF. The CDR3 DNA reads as TGTGCCAGCAGCGAACAGAGGGCGGACGAGCAGTACTTC.

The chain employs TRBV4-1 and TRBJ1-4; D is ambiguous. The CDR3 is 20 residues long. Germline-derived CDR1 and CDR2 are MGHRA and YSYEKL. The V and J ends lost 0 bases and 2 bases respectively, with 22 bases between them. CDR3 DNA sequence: TGCGCCAGCAGCCAAGATCGTTACCTCACTCTCTGGTCGACTAATGAAAAACTGTTTTTT. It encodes CASSQDRYLTLWSTNEKLFF.